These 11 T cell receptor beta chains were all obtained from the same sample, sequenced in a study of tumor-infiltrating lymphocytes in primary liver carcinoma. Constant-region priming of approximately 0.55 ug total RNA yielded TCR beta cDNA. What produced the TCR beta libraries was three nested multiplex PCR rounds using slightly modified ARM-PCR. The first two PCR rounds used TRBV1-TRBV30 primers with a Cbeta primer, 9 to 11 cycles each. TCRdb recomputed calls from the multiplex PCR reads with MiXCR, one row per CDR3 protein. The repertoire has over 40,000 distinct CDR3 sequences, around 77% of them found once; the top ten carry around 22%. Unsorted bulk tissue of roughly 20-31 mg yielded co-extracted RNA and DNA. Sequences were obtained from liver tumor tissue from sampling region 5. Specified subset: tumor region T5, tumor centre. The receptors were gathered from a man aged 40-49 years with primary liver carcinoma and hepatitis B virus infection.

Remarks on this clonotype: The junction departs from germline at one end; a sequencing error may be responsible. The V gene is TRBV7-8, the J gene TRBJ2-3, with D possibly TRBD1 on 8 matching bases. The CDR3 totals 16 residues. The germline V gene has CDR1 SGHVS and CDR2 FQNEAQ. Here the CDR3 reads CASSLTGGGYSNTQYF. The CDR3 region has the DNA TGTGCCAGTAGCTTAACAGGGGGGGGATATTCGAATACGCAGTATTTT.

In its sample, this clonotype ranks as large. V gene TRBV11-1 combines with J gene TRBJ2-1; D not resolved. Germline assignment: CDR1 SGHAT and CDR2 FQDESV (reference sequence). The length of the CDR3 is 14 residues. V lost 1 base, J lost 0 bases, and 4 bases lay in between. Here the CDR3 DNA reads TGTGCCAGCAGCTTAGAGGACTCCTACAATGAGCAGTTCTTC. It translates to CASSLEDSYNEQFF.

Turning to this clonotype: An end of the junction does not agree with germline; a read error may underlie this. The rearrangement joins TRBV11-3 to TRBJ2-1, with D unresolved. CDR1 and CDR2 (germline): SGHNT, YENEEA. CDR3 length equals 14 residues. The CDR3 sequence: CASSVRGRDNGQIF. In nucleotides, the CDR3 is TGTGCCAGCAGCGTAAGAGGACGAGACAATGGGCAGATCTTC.

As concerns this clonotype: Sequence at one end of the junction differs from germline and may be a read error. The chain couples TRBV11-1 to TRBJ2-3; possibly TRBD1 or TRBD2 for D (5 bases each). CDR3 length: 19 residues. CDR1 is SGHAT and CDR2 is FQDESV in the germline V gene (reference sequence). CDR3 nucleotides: TGTGCCAGCAGCTCTGGGGGAAGCTCTGTTGGAGCCTACACAGATACCCAGTATTTT. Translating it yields CASSSGGSSVGAYTDTQYF.

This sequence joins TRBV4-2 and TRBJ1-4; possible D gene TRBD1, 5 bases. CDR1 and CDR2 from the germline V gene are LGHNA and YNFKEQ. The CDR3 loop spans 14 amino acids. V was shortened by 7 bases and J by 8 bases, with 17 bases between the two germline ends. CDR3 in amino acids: CASTLGRTQEKLFF. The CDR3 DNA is TGTGCCAGCACCCTTGGCAGGACACAGGAAAAACTGTTTTTT.

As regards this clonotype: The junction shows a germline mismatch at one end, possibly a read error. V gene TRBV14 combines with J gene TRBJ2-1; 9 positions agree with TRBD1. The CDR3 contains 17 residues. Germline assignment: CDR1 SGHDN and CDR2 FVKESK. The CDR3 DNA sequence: TGTGCCACCAGACAAGAGGGTCAGGGGACAGGGTACAATGAGCAGTTTTTC. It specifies CATRQEGQGTGYNEQFF.

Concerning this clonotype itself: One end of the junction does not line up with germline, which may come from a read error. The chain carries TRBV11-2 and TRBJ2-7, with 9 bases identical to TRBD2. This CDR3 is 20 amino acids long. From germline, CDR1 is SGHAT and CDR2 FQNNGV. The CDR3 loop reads CASSLREGKTSGLSSYEQYF. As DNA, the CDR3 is TGTGCCAGCAGCTTGAGGGAGGGGAAGACTAGCGGACTCAGCTCCTACGAGCAATACTTC.

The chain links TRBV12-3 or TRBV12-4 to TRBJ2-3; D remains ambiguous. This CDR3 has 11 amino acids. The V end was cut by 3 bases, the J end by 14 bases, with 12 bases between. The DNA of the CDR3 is TGTGCCAGCAGTTTGCGTGGCATGCGGTATTTT. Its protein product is CASSLRGMRYF.

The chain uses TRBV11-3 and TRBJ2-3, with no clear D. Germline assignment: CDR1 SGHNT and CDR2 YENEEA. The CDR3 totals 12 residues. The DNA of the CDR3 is TGTGGTAGCAGCTTAGACACAGATACGCAGTATTTT. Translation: CGSSLDTDTQYF.

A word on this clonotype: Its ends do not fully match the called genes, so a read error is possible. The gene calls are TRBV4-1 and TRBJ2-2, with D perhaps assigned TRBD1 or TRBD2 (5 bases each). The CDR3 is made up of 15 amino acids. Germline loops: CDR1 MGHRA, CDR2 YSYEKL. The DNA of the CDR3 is TGCGCCAGCAGCCTTGGGGCCGTTAACACCGGGGAGCTGCTTTTT. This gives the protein CASSLGAVNTGELLF.

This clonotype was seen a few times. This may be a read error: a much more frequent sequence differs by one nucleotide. CDR3 protein: CTSSPGLASYNEQFF. DNA for the CDR3: TGCACCAGCAGCCCGGGACTAGCCTCCTACAATGAGCAGTTCTTC. This sequence joins TRBV5-1 and TRBJ2-1, with TRBD2 identical over 9 bases. Germline CDR1 and CDR2: SGHRS and YFSETQ. The CDR3 length is 15 residues.